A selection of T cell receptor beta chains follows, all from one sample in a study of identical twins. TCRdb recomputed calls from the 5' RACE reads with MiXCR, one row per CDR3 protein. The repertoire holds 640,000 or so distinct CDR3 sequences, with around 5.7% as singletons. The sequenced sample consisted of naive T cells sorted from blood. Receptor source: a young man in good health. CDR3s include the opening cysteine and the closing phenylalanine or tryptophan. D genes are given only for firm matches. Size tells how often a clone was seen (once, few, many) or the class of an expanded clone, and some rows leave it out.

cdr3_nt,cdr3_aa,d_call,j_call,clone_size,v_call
TGTGCCAGCAGTGATGTCTCGGGCAGCATGAACACTGAAGCTTTCTTT,CASSDVSGSMNTEAFF,NA,TRBJ1-1,many,TRBV2
TGTGCCGGCACAGGGGCTGGGGCCAACGTCCTGACTTTC,CAGTGAGANVLTF,TRBD1,TRBJ2-6,NA,TRBV7-9
TGCGCCAGCAGCTTGCCTGAAAAAAGCACAGATACGCAGTATTTT,CASSLPEKSTDTQYF,NA,TRBJ2-3,many,TRBV5-1
TGCGCCAGCAGACCGGGACTGGGATACAATGAGCAGTTCTTC,CASRPGLGYNEQFF,NA,TRBJ2-1,many,TRBV5-1
TGCGCCAGCAGCTTTTCGGATTACGGAGAGACCCAGTACTTC,CASSFSDYGETQYF,NA,TRBJ2-5,few,TRBV5-1
TGTGCCAGCAGCGCGCTAGCAGGGAAGCGGGACAATGAGCAGTTCTTC,CASSALAGKRDNEQFF,NA,TRBJ2-1,many,TRBV9
TGCAGTGCTCCCCGAGCGGGCGCCTCCTACAATGAGCAGTTCTTC,CSAPRAGASYNEQFF,NA,TRBJ2-1,few,TRBV20-1
TGTGCCAGCAGCTTGACCGGGGATTGGCGATACAATGAGCAGTTCTTC,CASSLTGDWRYNEQFF,NA,TRBJ2-1,NA,TRBV5-4
TGCGCCAGCAGCTCAACTCAGGGCGGCAACAATGAGCAGTTCTTC,CASSSTQGGNNEQFF,NA,TRBJ2-1,NA,TRBV5-1
TGCGCCAGCAAGCCGCACACCGGGGAGCTGTTTTTT,CASKPHTGELFF,NA,TRBJ2-2,many,TRBV5-1
TGCAGTGCCCCGCGGCAGACTGAGGGGCCCCAGCATTTT,CSAPRQTEGPQHF,NA,TRBJ1-5,NA,TRBV20-1
TGCGCCAGCAGCCAAGGTAGGCCAACTTGGCGCCATTCCTACGAGCAGTACTTC,CASSQGRPTWRHSYEQYF,NA,TRBJ2-7,NA,TRBV4-3
TGCAGTGCTAGAGATTCCCAGGATGAGGCTGAAGCTTTCTTT,CSARDSQDEAEAFF,NA,TRBJ1-1,NA,TRBV20-1
TGTGCCAGCATTGAGACAGCTTACTCCTACAATGAGCAGTTCTTC,CASIETAYSYNEQFF,NA,TRBJ2-1,many,TRBV12-3/TRBV12-4
TGTGCCACCAGTGATGAGGACCCAAAGGCAGATACGCAGTATTTT,CATSDEDPKADTQYF,NA,TRBJ2-3,NA,TRBV24-1
TGTGCCAGCAGCTTAGTTAACCGATTCTACAATGAGCAGTTCTTC,CASSLVNRFYNEQFF,NA,TRBJ2-1,many,TRBV7-2
TGTGCCAGCAGTCCCTTCTCAACAGGGGTAGGCACAGATACGCAGTATTTT,CASSPFSTGVGTDTQYF,TRBD1,TRBJ2-3,many,TRBV6-2/TRBV6-3
TGCGCCAGCAGCTCCAAGCGGGATCCTGGCAATGAGCAGTTCTTC,CASSSKRDPGNEQFF,TRBD2,TRBJ2-1,many,TRBV5-1
TGTGCCAGCAGTTTTGATTCTCTATACAATGAGCAGTTCTTC,CASSFDSLYNEQFF,NA,TRBJ2-1,NA,TRBV27
TGTGCCACCAGCAGAGGAGGGACTAGTCGGGAGACCCAGTACTTC,CATSRGGTSRETQYF,TRBD2,TRBJ2-5,many,TRBV15
TGCGCCAGCAGCTTGTCCGCAAACAATGAGCAGTTCTTC,CASSLSANNEQFF,NA,TRBJ2-1,many,TRBV5-1
TGCGCCAGCAGCTTGCAGGGTTGGCAGTACTTC,CASSLQGWQYF,NA,TRBJ2-7,many,TRBV5-1
TGCAGTGCTTCAATAGGGGGCATGAACACTGAAGCTTTCTTT,CSASIGGMNTEAFF,TRBD1,TRBJ1-1,many,TRBV20-1
TGTGCCAGCTCACCACCGGCAGCGGGAGTTTCGTACGAGCAGTACTTC,CASSPPAAGVSYEQYF,TRBD2,TRBJ2-7,few,TRBV18
TGTGCCAGCAGTGTCCTAGCCCACCAAGAGACCCAGTACTTC,CASSVLAHQETQYF,NA,TRBJ2-5,few,TRBV6-1
TGTGCCAGCAGCCATGTGACTGCGACAGGGAACTATGGCTACACCTTC,CASSHVTATGNYGYTF,TRBD1,TRBJ1-2,NA,TRBV11-3
TGTGCCAGCAGCCCCATTGGGGGCTTGAATGGCTACACCTTC,CASSPIGGLNGYTF,NA,TRBJ1-2,few,TRBV7-2
TGCAGCGTGCGGGACAGCGTGGAGACCCAGTACTTC,CSVRDSVETQYF,NA,TRBJ2-5,few,TRBV29-1
TGTGCCAGCAGCAAGCTCCGGGACATCTTCACCGGGGAGCTGTTTTTT,CASSKLRDIFTGELFF,NA,TRBJ2-2,few,TRBV7-9
TGTGCTAGTGCCCTGGGACCCGCGAACCGGGAGCTGTTTTTT,CASALGPANRELFF,NA,TRBJ2-2,many,TRBV12-5
TGTGCCTGGGCAACTACCAGCTCCTACAATGAGCAGTTCTTC,CAWATTSSYNEQFF,NA,TRBJ2-1,NA,TRBV30